The 21 T cell receptor beta chains below were found in one sample sequenced in a study of cytomegalovirus exposure and HLA in healthy donors. Amplification used 60 Vbeta primers and 13 Jbeta primers. The method was immunoSEQ multiplex PCR; TCRdb's version includes in-frame clones alone and lacks a portion of them. The repertoire holds 90,000 to 130,000 clones, with around 83% as singletons. The sample consisted of PBMCs. The receptors come from a woman in her sixties or seventies in good health and CMV-seropositive.

This sequence joins TRBV19 and TRBJ1-1; no reliable D call. V lost 3 bases and J lost 4, with 21 bases in between. The CDR3 spans 17 residues. Per the germline V gene, CDR1 is LNHDA and CDR2 is SQIVND (reference sequence). The CDR3 loop is CASSIQVSGTWVTEAFF. The DNA for the CDR3 is TGTGCCAGTAGTATTCAAGTGTCGGGTACTTGGGTCACTGAAGCTTTCTTT.

The genes are TRBV18 and TRBJ2-7; 7 nucleotides match TRBD2. Per germline, CDR1 KGHSH and CDR2 LQKENI. The V and J ends lost 5 bases and 2 bases, in that order; junction bases with no gene match: 9. The CDR3 extends over 15 amino acids. CDR3 region: CASSTVVGGTYEQYF. CDR3 DNA sequence: TGTGCCAGCTCAACGGTGGTGGGAGGGACCTACGAGCAGTACTTC.

The CDR3 here is CASSVEGTSYGYTF. CDR3 DNA: TGTGCCAGCAGTGTTGAGGGAACGAGCTATGGCTACACCTTC. The chain is built from TRBV6-1 and TRBJ1-2; no firm D call. There are 14 residues in the CDR3. V lost 4 bases and J 4 bases, leaving 13 bases between the germline ends. Germline V gene lookup returns CDR1 MNHNS and CDR2 SASEGT.

The chain recombines TRBV9 with TRBJ1-2; no firm D call. CDR3 length: 16 residues. V was shortened by 0 bases and J by 8 bases, with 20 bases between the two germline ends. Germline V gene sequence: CDR1 SGDLS, CDR2 YYNGEE. The CDR3 nucleotides are TGTGCCAGCAGCGTAGCTACGAGCCGTGGTTCTTACGGCTACACCTTC. Its protein is CASSVATSRGSYGYTF. The full variable domain, completed using reference TRBV9 and TRBJ1-2, is DSGVTQTPKHLITATGQRVTLRCSPRSGDLSVYWYQQSLDQGLQFLIQYYNGEERAKGNILERFSAQQFPDLHSELNLSSLELGDSALYFCASSVATSRGSYGYTFGSGTRLTVV.

V gene TRBV5-4 combines with J gene TRBJ2-2; 9 nucleotides match TRBD1. V gave up 3 bases and J gave up 3 bases; unmatched junction bases: 15. Per germline, CDR1 SGHNT and CDR2 YYREEE (reference sequence). The CDR3 consists of 19 residues. CDR3 coding DNA: TGTGCCAGCAGCTCTACACTGGGGACAGGGAGACAGTACACCGGGGAGCTGTTTTTT. Encoded protein: CASSSTLGTGRQYTGELFF.

The V call is TRBV6-4, the J call TRBJ2-1; TRBD2 agrees at 13 bases. CDR1 is MRHNA, CDR2 SNTAGT, per germline. This CDR3 region has 15 residues. Germline trimming cut 4 bases from V and 5 bases from J; bases unmatched to any gene: 2. The CDR3, as DNA: TGTGCCAGCAGTGGGGGACTAGCGGGGAACAATGAGCAGTTCTTC. Translation gives CASSGGLAGNNEQFF.

This chain joins TRBV29-1 and TRBJ2-1; TRBD2 aligns across 10 bases. The CDR3 is 14 residues long. Trimming at V came to 6 bases and at J to 4 bases, leaving 6 bases not matched to a gene. CDR1 and CDR2 (germline): SQVTM, ANQGSEA. The DNA of the CDR3 is TGCAGCGTGATGGGACTAGCGTCTTACAATGAGCAGTTCTTC. This encodes CSVMGLASYNEQFF.

The sample holds a few counts of this clone. The chain links TRBV9 to TRBJ2-3; D may be TRBD2 (5 bases). The CDR3 consists of 14 residues. The ends were cut back, 4 bases at V and 2 bases at J, with 11 bases in the middle. Germline V CDR1 and CDR2: SGDLS, YYNGEE. CDR3 in DNA: TGTGCCAGCAGCCCCGGGGTAATCACAGATACGCAGTATTTT. Its translation is CASSPGVITDTQYF.

The J gene is TRBJ2-1, the V gene TRBV4-1; weak D call: TRBD2 (7 bases). CDR1 is MGHRA and CDR2 is YSYEKL in the germline V gene. CDR3 length: 16 amino acids. Trimming shortened V by 1 base and J by 6 bases, and 16 bases separated the two germline ends. The chain's CDR3 is CASSQGGGGLINEQFF. For the CDR3, the DNA is TGCGCCAGCAGCCAAGGTGGCGGGGGCTTAATCAATGAGCAGTTCTTC.

The chain links TRBV6-5 to TRBJ1-1; unclear D gene. Germline-derived CDR1 and CDR2 are MNHEY and SVGAGI. The CDR3 is made up of 13 amino acids. V was cut by 8 bases and J by 12 bases, with 22 bases left in between. Written as DNA, the CDR3 is TGTGCCAGCCGGCCGGAGGATCCGGTTGGAACTTTCTTT. Encoded protein: CASRPEDPVGTFF.

The gene calls are TRBV9 and TRBJ1-3, with a possible D match to TRBD1 (5 bases). Germline V gene lookup returns CDR1 SGDLS and CDR2 YYNGEE. The CDR3 contains 12 residues. V gave up 0 bases and J gave up 13 bases, with 11 bases separating them. Written as DNA, the CDR3 is TGTGCCAGCAGCGTAGTGGCAGGGCAAATATATTTT. Its translation is CASSVVAGQIYF.

The gene calls are TRBV4-2 and TRBJ1-1; 7 bases map to TRBD1. Germline trimming cut 5 bases from V and 1 base from J; bases unmatched to any gene: 7. CDR3 size: 15 residues. Germline loops: CDR1 LGHNA, CDR2 YNFKEQ. The CDR3 coding sequence is TGTGCCAGCAGCTCCTCGCAGGGGGGGAACACTGAAGCTTTCTTT. Protein sequence: CASSSSQGGNTEAFF.

The chain carries TRBV2 and TRBJ1-2; TRBD1 matches 7 bases. This CDR3 is 13 amino acids long. The germline V gene encodes CDR1 SNHLY and CDR2 FYNNEI. The ends lost 9 bases at V and 0 bases at J; junction bases unmatched: 4. The CDR3 DNA sequence: TGTGCCAGGGGGACAGCTGCTAACTATGGCTACACCTTC. As protein: CARGTAANYGYTF.

The chain links TRBV6-6 to TRBJ2-5; D unclear. The tail of the sequence fits TRBJ2-7 better, so the J call may be wrong. The CDR3 is 11 amino acids. Germline loops: CDR1 MNHNY, CDR2 SVGAGI (reference sequence). CDR3 loop: CASSYYYEQYF. CDR3 in DNA: TGTGCCAGCAGTTACTACTACGAGCAGTACTTC.

The chain couples TRBV27 to TRBJ2-2; D perhaps matches TRBD2 (6 bases). V lost 3 bases and J lost 0, with 14 bases in between. The germline gives CDR1 MNHEY, CDR2 SMNVEV (reference sequence). The CDR3 length is 17 residues. Here the CDR3 DNA reads TGTGCCAGCAGTTTCTATGTGGGGGGATCGAACACCGGGGAGCTGTTTTTT. Amino acid sequence: CASSFYVGGSNTGELFF.

The chain employs TRBV5-5 and TRBJ1-2, with 7 positions matching TRBD1. This CDR3 has 14 amino acids. CDR1 and CDR2 from the germline V gene are SGHKS and YYEKEE (reference sequence). The J segment lost 5 bases and the V segment lost 7 bases, leaving 11 bases of the junction unmatched. The CDR3 region is CASHPPGTVYGYTF. The CDR3 coding sequence is TGTGCCAGCCACCCACCCGGGACAGTATATGGCTACACCTTC.

The table lists this clone with a few counts. This chain links TRBV11-1 with TRBJ2-7; D may be TRBD1 (5 bases). Germline values: CDR1 SGHAT, CDR2 FQDESV (reference sequence). This CDR3 contains 13 residues. The V end was cut by 2 bases, the J end by 4 bases, with 9 bases between. CDR3 coding DNA: TGTGCCAGCAGCTTATCCCCAGGGTACGAGCAGTACTTC. As protein: CASSLSPGYEQYF. The whole variable domain, remainder taken from reference TRBV11-1 and TRBJ2-7, is EAEVAQSPRYKITEKSQAVAFWCDPISGHATLYWYRQILGQGPELLVQFQDESVVDDSQLPKDRFSAERLKGVDSTLKIQPAELGDSAMYLCASSLSPGYEQYFGPGTRLTVT.

In its sample, this clone was seen a few times. This chain links TRBV6-1 with TRBJ2-3; maybe TRBD2 (6 bases). Trimming took off 5 bases at V and 10 bases at J, with 16 bases between the two ends. CDR1 and CDR2 (germline): MNHNS, SASEGT. The CDR3 sequence is 13 residues long. CDR3 region: CASSYGTGDPQYF. DNA of the CDR3: TGTGCCAGCAGTTATGGGACTGGCGACCCGCAGTATTTT.

The V call is TRBV7-9, the J call TRBJ1-5, with D perhaps matching TRBD1 (5 bases). The length of the CDR3 is 18 residues. V was clipped by 1 base and J by 6 bases, with 22 bases between them. The germline V gene encodes CDR1 SEHNR and CDR2 FQNEAQ (reference sequence). CDR3 loop: CASSLEPGLGPVGQPQHF. The CDR3 DNA is TGTGCCAGCAGCTTAGAACCAGGGTTAGGTCCTGTAGGTCAGCCCCAGCATTTT.

This clone was seen only once. The rearrangement links TRBV18 to TRBJ2-5; TRBD2 might be the D (6 bases). The length of the CDR3 is 12 residues. The V gene lost 2 bases and the J gene lost 5 bases, with 6 bases spanning the gap. Germline V gene sequence: CDR1 KGHSH, CDR2 LQKENI. For the CDR3, the DNA is TGTGCCAGCTCACCAGGGAGGGAGACCCAGTACTTC. This gives the protein CASSPGRETQYF.

The rearrangement links TRBV6-5 to TRBJ1-2; unclear D gene. The germline V gene encodes CDR1 MNHEY and CDR2 SVGAGI. CDR3 length: 15 residues. V was shortened by 0 bases and J by 8 bases, with 16 bases between the two germline ends. In DNA form, the CDR3 reads TGTGCCAGCAGTTACTCCGCTTTGGGTTCGGGGGGCTACACCTTC. It translates to CASSYSALGSGGYTF.